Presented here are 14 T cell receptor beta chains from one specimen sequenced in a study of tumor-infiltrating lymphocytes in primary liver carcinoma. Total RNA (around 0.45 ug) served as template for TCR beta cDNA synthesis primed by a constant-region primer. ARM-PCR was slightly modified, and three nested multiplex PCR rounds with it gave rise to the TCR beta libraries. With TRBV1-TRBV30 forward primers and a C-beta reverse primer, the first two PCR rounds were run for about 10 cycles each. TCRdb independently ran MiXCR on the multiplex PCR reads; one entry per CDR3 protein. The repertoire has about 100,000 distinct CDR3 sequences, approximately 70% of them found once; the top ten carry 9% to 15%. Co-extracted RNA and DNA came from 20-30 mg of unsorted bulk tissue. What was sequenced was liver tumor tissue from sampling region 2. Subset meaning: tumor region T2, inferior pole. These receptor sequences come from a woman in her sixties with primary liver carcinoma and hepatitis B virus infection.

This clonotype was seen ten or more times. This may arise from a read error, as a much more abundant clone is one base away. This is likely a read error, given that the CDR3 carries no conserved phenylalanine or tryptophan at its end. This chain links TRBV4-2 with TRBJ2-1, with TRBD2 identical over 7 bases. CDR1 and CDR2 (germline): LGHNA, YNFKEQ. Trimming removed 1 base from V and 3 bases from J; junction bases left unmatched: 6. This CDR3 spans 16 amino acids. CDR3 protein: CASSQGGSGRYNEQFL. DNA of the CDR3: TGTGCCAGCAGCCAAGGAGGTAGCGGGCGCTACAATGAGCAGTTCCTC.

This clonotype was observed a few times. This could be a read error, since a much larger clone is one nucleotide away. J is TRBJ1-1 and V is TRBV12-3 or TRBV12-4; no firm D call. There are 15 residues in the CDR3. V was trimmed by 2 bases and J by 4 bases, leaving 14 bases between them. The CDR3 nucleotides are TGTGCCAGCAGTTTAAGGGCCCTCTGGGGCACTGAAGCTTTCTTT. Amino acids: CASSLRALWGTEAFF.

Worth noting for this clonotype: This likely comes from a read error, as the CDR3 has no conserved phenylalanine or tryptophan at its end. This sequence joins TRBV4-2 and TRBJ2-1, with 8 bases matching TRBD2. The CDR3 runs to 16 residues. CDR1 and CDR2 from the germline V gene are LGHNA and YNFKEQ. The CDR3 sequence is CASSQKSGGPTNDQFL. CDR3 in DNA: TGTGCCAGCAGCCAAAAGTCGGGAGGGCCAACCAATGATCAGTTCTTA.

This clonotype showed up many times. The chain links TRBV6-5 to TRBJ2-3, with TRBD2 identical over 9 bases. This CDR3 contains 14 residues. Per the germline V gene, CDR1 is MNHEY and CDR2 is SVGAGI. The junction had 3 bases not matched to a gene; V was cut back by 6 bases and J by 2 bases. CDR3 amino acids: CASRWTSATDTQYF. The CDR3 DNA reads TGTGCCAGCAGGTGGACTAGCGCCACAGATACGCAGTATTTT.

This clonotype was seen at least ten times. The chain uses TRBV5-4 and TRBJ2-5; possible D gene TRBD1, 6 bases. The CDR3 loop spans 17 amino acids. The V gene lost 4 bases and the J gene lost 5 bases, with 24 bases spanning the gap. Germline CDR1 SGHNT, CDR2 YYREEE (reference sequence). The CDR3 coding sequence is TGTGCCAGCAGCGGCCGATCGGGACACGAGGATGGGGAGACCCAGTACTTC. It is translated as CASSGRSGHEDGETQYF.

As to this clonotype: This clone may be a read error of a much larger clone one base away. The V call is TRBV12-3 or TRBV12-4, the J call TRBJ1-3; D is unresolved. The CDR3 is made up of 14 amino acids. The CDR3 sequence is CVTSDRNSGNTIYF. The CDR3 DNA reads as TGTGTCACCTCGGACCGAAACTCTGGAAACACCATATATTTT.

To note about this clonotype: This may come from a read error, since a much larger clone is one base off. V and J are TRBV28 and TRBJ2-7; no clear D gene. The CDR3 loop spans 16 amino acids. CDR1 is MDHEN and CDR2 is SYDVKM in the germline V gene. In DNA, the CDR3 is TGTGCCAGCAGTTTATTGCGGTGGAGACCAGCCTACGATCAGTACTTC. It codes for CASSLLRWRPAYDQYF.

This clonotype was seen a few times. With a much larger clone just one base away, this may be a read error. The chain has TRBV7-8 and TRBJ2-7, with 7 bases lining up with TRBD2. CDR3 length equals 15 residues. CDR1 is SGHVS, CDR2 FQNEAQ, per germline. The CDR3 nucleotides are TGTACCAGCAGTCCTACTGGGCGGGGGTCCTACGAGCAGTACTTC. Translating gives CTSSPTGRGSYEQYF.

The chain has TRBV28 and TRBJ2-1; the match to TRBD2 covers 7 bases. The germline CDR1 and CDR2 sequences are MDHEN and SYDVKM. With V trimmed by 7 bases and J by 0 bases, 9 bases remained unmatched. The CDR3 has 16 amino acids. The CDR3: CASILCGSSSYNEQFF. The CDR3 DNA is TGTGCCAGCATCTTGTGCGGGAGTAGCTCCTACAATGAGCAGTTCTTC.

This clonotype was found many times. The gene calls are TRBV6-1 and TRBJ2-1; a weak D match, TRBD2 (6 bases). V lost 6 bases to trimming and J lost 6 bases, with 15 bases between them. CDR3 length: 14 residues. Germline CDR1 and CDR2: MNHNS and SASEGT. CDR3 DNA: TGTGCCAGCAGAGGGGACTGGCGGGGCAATGAGCAGTTCTTC. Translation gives CASRGDWRGNEQFF.

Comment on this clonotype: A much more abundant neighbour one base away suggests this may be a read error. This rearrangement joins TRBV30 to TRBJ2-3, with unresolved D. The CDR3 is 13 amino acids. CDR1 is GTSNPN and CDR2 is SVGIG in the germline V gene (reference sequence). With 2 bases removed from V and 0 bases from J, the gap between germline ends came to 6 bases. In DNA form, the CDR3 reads TGTGCCTGGAGTCGAATAAGCACAGATACGCAGTATTTT. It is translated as CAWSRISTDTQYF.

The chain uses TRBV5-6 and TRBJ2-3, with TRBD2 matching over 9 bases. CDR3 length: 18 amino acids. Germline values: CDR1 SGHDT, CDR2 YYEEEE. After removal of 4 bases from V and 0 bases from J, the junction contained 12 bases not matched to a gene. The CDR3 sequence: CASSPPWTGLASTDTQYF. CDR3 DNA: TGTGCCAGCAGCCCGCCATGGACTGGACTAGCGAGCACAGATACGCAGTATTTT. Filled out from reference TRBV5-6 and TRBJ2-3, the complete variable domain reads DAGVTQSPTHLIKTRGQQVTLRCSPKSGHDTVSWYQQALGQGPQFIFQYYEEEERQRGNFPDRFSGHQFPNYSSELNVNALLLGDSALYLCASSPPWTGLASTDTQYFGPGTRLTVL.

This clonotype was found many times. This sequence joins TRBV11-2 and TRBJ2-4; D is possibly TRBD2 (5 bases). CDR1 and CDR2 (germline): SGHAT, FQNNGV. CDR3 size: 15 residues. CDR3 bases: TGTGCTTCCGGGGTCAGCCCCTTAGCCAAAAACATTCAGTACTTC. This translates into CASGVSPLAKNIQYF.

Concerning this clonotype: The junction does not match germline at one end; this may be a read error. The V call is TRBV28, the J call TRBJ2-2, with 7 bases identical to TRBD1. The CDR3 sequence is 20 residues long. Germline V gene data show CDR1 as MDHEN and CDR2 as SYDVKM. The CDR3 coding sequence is TGTGTCAGCAGTTTAAGAAGGGGGCGGTGGACGGACATGAACACCGGGGAGCTGTTTTTT. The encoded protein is CVSSLRRGRWTDMNTGELFF.